The clone carrying this TCR beta chain appeared once. This sample was included in a study of T cell changes during pregnancy in multiple sclerosis. Profiled with immunoSEQ multiplex PCR; TCRdb holds only in-frame clones, not every one. The sample has 25,000 to 30,000 clones, around 90% seen once; the top ten hold around 0.6%. This material consisted of CD4+ T cells from peripheral blood mononuclear cells, taken in the first trimester of pregnancy. The receptor was isolated from a female donor in good health, enrolled as a control in a pregnancy study.

The CDR3 nucleotides are TGTGCCATCAGGAACGTGGGGGCGGATACGCAGTATTTT. Translation: CAIRNVGADTQYF. J is TRBJ2-3 and V is TRBV10-3; weak D call: TRBD1 (6 bases). CDR1 and CDR2 (germline): ENHRY, SYGVKD. The V and J ends lost 6 bases and 6 bases respectively, with 13 bases between them. CDR3 length equals 13 residues.